A single sample gave rise to the 23 T cell receptor beta chains below, sequenced in a study of glioma-infiltrating T cells. Using RNA template, CDR3s of TCR alpha and beta were amplified with iRepertoire arm-PCR. TCRdb itself ran the multiplex PCR reads through MiXCR, one entry per CDR3 protein. The sample shows around 120,000 distinct CDR3 sequences, around 23% of them seen only once. The sequencing input was glioma tissue, nonneoplastic brain tissue, or PBMCs (not recorded which). The receptors come from a human donor with low-grade glioma or glioblastoma, undergoing nonglioma brain surgery, or in good health (not recorded which).

This clonotype was detected ten times or more. V and J are TRBV7-8 and TRBJ2-1; tentatively, D is TRBD1 or TRBD2 (7 bases each). The CDR3 spans 14 residues. Germline V gene lookup returns CDR1 SGHVS and CDR2 FQNEAQ. V was trimmed by 6 bases and J by 5 bases, leaving 14 bases between them. CDR3 DNA sequence: TGTGCCAGCAGGGGAAGCGGGACAGACAATGAGCAGTTCTTC. Translation: CASRGSGTDNEQFF.

The chain is built from TRBV4-1 and TRBJ1-5; TRBD1 might be the D (6 bases). This CDR3 comprises 16 residues. Germline CDR1 MGHRA, CDR2 YSYEKL. V lost 2 bases, J lost 3 bases, and 14 bases lay in between. CDR3 sequence reads: CASSQRTEAFNQPQHF. CDR3 bases: TGCGCCAGCAGCCAAAGGACAGAAGCCTTCAATCAGCCCCAGCATTTT.

The V gene is TRBV7-9, the J gene TRBJ1-1, with D hard to call. Germline loops: CDR1 SEHNR, CDR2 FQNEAQ (reference sequence). The CDR3 contains 15 residues. V lost 5 bases and J lost 6, with 19 bases in between. The CDR3 sequence: CASSATPVEVAEAFF. The CDR3 nucleotides are TGTGCCAGCAGCGCTACCCCCGTAGAGGTCGCTGAAGCTTTCTTT.

This clonotype has a handful of counts. Here the CDR3 DNA reads TGCAGTGCTTCCGCCCGAATTAGCGGGGGCACAGATACGCAGTATTTT. Translation gives CSASARISGGTDTQYF. The rearrangement uses TRBV20-1 and TRBJ2-3; 8 bases line up with TRBD2. This CDR3 spans 16 amino acids. Trimming removed 5 bases from V and 1 base from J; junction bases left unmatched: 11. Germline loops: CDR1 DFQATT, CDR2 SNEGSKA (reference sequence).

Concerning this clonotype itself: A much larger clone lies one base from this, so it may be a read error. The V call is TRBV2, the J call TRBJ2-7; D may be TRBD1 or TRBD2 (5 bases each). The CDR3 is 13 amino acids. CDR1 and CDR2 (germline): SNHLY, FYNNEI. The CDR3: CASSESEGDERYV. The CDR3 DNA is TGTGCCAGCAGTGAATCGGAAGGGGACGAGCGGTACGTC.

This clonotype was seen more than once but under ten times. J is TRBJ2-3 and V is TRBV5-1; D may be TRBD1 or TRBD2 (5 bases each). The CDR3 has 15 residues. Trimming stripped 5 bases from V and 3 bases from J, with 16 bases between. Germline V gene lookup returns CDR1 SGHRS and CDR2 YFSETQ. The DNA for the CDR3 is TGCGCCAGCAGGTTCGGGGCTTTATCGACAGATACGCAGTATTTT. This gives the protein CASRFGALSTDTQYF.

Only a few counts were recorded for this clonotype. The rearrangement joins TRBV6-6 to TRBJ1-2, with D tentatively TRBD1 (5 bases). V was shortened by 2 bases and J by 2 bases, with 9 bases between the two germline ends. This CDR3 contains 14 residues. Per the germline V gene, CDR1 is MNHNY and CDR2 is SVGAGI (reference sequence). CDR3 residues: CASSYDDSNYGYTF. The CDR3 DNA reads as TGTGCCAGCAGTTACGATGACAGCAACTATGGCTACACCTTC.

This sequence joins TRBV28 and TRBJ2-3; the D is unclear. Germline-derived CDR1 and CDR2 are MDHEN and SYDVKM. The CDR3 runs to 13 residues. Trimming left V 6 bases short and J 4 bases short, with 11 bases between. The CDR3 DNA is TGTGCCAGCAGCCGCGACCTACCAGATACGCAGTATTTT. It translates to CASSRDLPDTQYF.

The V and J genes are TRBV12-3 or TRBV12-4 and TRBJ1-2; D not resolved. CDR3 length equals 12 residues. Trimming pared 7 bases from V and 1 base from J, leaving 7 bases between. The CDR3 nucleotides read TGTGCCAGCACCGGGCATAACTATGGCTACACCTTC. Encoded protein: CASTGHNYGYTF.

This clonotype was seen ten or more times. The genes are TRBV28 and TRBJ2-1, with TRBD2 identical over 9 bases. This CDR3 region has 16 residues. CDR1 is MDHEN, CDR2 SYDVKM, per germline. With 4 bases clipped from V and 8 bases from J, the junction kept 12 bases outside the gene matches. CDR3 bases: TGTGCCAGCAGTTCCCATATAGCGGGGGCGGTAGATGAGCAGTTCTTC. It yields the protein CASSSHIAGAVDEQFF.

A few counts support this clonotype. This chain links TRBV11-2 with TRBJ2-5, with D tentatively TRBD1 (5 bases). From germline, CDR1 is SGHAT and CDR2 FQNNGV. The CDR3 is made up of 14 amino acids. The ends were cut back, 1 base at V and 5 bases at J, with 11 bases in the middle. The CDR3 is CASSLGPGRETQYF. Here the CDR3 DNA reads TGTGCCAGCAGCTTAGGCCCAGGGCGCGAGACCCAGTACTTC. Filled out from reference TRBV11-2 and TRBJ2-5, the complete variable domain reads EAGVAQSPRYKIIEKRQSVAFWCNPISGHATLYWYQQILGQGPKLLIQFQNNGVVDDSQLPKDRFSAERLKGVDSTLKIQPAKLEDSAVYLCASSLGPGRETQYFGPGTRLLVL.

The V gene is TRBV18, the J gene TRBJ1-4; D gene unclear. Germline V CDR1 and CDR2: KGHSH, LQKENI. V lost 3 bases to trimming and J lost 4 bases, with 9 bases between them. This CDR3 has 14 residues. The CDR3 is CASSPSFNNEKLFF. Written as DNA, the CDR3 is TGTGCCAGCTCACCCTCGTTTAATAATGAAAAACTGTTTTTT.

Turning to this clonotype: A clone one base away is much larger, so this may be a read error. This chain connects TRBV6-2 or TRBV6-3 to TRBJ1-1; D unresolved. The germline V gene encodes CDR1 MNHEY and CDR2 SVGEGT. The CDR3 has 16 residues. CDR3 coding DNA: TGTGCCAGCAGTTACTCAAGGAACGTTTTGGGAACTGAAGCTCTCTTT. It is translated as CASSYSRNVLGTEALF.

V gene TRBV14 combines with J gene TRBJ2-7; D is possibly TRBD1 (5 bases). Germline V gene data show CDR1 as SGHDN and CDR2 as FVKESK. V lost 4 bases, J lost 9 bases, and 16 bases lay in between. The CDR3 totals 13 residues. The CDR3 DNA sequence: TGTGCCAGCAGCCTAACTCTCCGGACACCGCAGTACGTC. Its translation: CASSLTLRTPQYV.

V and J are TRBV18 and TRBJ2-3, with D hard to call. V was pared by 3 bases and J by 1 base, with 11 bases between. Per the germline V gene, CDR1 is KGHSH and CDR2 is LQKENI. The CDR3 is 15 amino acids. CDR3 DNA: TGTGCCAGCTCACCCGGATGGGCTCGCACAGATACGCAGTATTTT. Its protein is CASSPGWARTDTQYF.

There are a few counts of this clonotype. This chain connects TRBV20-1 to TRBJ1-1; D might be TRBD1 (5 bases). CDR1 and CDR2 from the germline V gene are DFQATT and SNEGSKA (reference sequence). V lost 2 bases and J 6 bases, leaving 19 bases between the germline ends. The CDR3 spans 15 residues. The DNA of the CDR3 is TGCAGTGCTAGAACCGGGACCGTTGCCCAGCCTGAAGCTTTCTTT. Translation gives CSARTGTVAQPEAFF.

This clonotype was counted only a few times. The chain recombines TRBV20-1 with TRBJ1-1; D gene ambiguous. CDR1 is DFQATT and CDR2 is SNEGSKA in the germline V gene (reference sequence). V lost 0 bases and J lost 8, with 13 bases in between. There are 13 residues in the CDR3. CDR3 in amino acids: CSARDLLSPEAFF. CDR3 nucleotide sequence: TGCAGTGCTAGAGATCTTTTGTCTCCCGAAGCTTTCTTT.

The table lists this clonotype with a few counts. The chain joins TRBV7-9 to TRBJ1-2; TRBD1 agrees at 8 bases. The CDR3 totals 15 residues. The J segment lost 7 bases and the V segment lost 4 bases, leaving 11 bases of the junction unmatched. CDR1 is SEHNR, CDR2 FQNEAQ, per germline (reference sequence). CDR3 residues: CASSSTGTGVIGYTF. The CDR3 DNA follows: TGTGCCAGCAGCTCAACCGGGACAGGCGTGATTGGCTACACCTTC.

On this clonotype: At one of its ends the junction is not consistent with the germline gene, which may arise from a read error. The J gene is TRBJ1-1, the V gene TRBV7-6; 11 bases agree with TRBD1. The end of the DNA aligns better with TRBJ2-2, so the J call may be wrong. Germline CDR1 SGHVS, CDR2 FNYEAQ. This CDR3 has 18 amino acids. The CDR3 nucleotides read TGTACCAGCAGTCCAGTCCCGGGACAGGGGGTGGTCGCCGGGGAGCTGTTTTTT. Protein sequence: CTSSPVPGQGVVAGELFF.

Comments on this clonotype: A single base separates this from a much larger clone, so it may be a read error. V usage is TRBV20-1 and J usage is TRBJ2-1; no definite D call. This CDR3 has 14 amino acids. Germline V gene data show CDR1 as DFQATT and CDR2 as SNEGSKA (reference sequence). Trimming cost V 1 base and J 6 bases, with 13 bases left between them. The CDR3 reads CSARVSALGNEQFF. The CDR3 DNA reads TGCAGTGCTAGAGTGTCTGCACTGGGCAATGAGCAGTTCTTC.

This clonotype was counted between two and nine times. The chain uses TRBV7-9 and TRBJ1-1; D is uncertain. The CDR3 is 13 residues long. Per the germline V gene, CDR1 is SEHNR and CDR2 is FQNEAQ (reference sequence). The germline V and J ends were trimmed by 6 bases and 1 base, with 9 bases remaining between them. CDR3 loop: CASRPQANTEAFF. As DNA, the CDR3 is TGTGCCAGCAGGCCTCAGGCGAACACTGAAGCTTTCTTT.

This rearrangement joins TRBV7-6 to TRBJ2-5; tentatively, D is TRBD2 (6 bases). The CDR3 length is 18 residues. Germline values: CDR1 SGHVS, CDR2 FNYEAQ. V was trimmed by 5 bases and J by 5 bases, leaving 27 bases between them. CDR3 nucleotide sequence: TGTGCCAGCAGCCGACCCGTGACGGGCTGGGGGGTCCGGGAGACCCAGTACTTC. It specifies CASSRPVTGWGVRETQYF.

Ten or more counts support this clonotype. This chain links TRBV14 with TRBJ2-1; a possible D gene is TRBD1 (6 bases). V shed 5 bases and J shed 5 bases, with 13 bases lying between them. The CDR3 has 14 amino acids. Looked up from germline, CDR1 is SGHDN and CDR2 is FVKESK. This CDR3 reads CASSKLDRNNEQFF. The CDR3 DNA reads TGTGCCAGCAGCAAACTGGACAGAAACAATGAGCAGTTCTTC.